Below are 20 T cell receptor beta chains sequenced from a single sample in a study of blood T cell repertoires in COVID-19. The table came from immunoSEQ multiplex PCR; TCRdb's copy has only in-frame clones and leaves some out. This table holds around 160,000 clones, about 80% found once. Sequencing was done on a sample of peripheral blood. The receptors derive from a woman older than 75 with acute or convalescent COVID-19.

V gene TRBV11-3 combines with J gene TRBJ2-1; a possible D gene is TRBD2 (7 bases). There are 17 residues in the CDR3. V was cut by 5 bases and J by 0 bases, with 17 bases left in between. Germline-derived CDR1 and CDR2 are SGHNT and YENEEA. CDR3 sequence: CASSLRSRGGSYNEQFF. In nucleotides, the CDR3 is TGTGCCAGCAGCCTAAGGTCGAGGGGGGGCTCCTACAATGAGCAGTTCTTC.

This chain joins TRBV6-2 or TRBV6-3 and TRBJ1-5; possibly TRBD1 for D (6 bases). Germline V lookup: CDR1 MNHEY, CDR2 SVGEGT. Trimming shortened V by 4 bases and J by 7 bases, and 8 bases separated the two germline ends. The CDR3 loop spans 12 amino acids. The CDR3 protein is CASSWGLQPQHF. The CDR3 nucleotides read TGTGCCAGCAGTTGGGGGCTACAGCCCCAGCATTTT.

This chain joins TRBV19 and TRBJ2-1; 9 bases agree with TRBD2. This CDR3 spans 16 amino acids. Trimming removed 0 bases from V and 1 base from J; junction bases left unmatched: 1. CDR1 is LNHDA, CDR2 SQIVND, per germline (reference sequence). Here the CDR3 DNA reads TGTGCCAGTAGTATAGATCTAGCGGGGTCCTACAATGAGCAGTTCTTC. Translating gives CASSIDLAGSYNEQFF.

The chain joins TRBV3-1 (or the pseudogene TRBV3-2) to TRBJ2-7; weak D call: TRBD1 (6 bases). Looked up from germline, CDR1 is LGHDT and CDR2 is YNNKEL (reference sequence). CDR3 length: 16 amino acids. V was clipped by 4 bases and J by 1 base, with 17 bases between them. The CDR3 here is CASSPVVGRGSYEQYF. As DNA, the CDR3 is TGTGCCAGCAGCCCGGTGGTTGGCAGGGGATCCTACGAGCAGTACTTC.

This CDR3 is CSVVQGATNYGYTF. The CDR3 DNA reads as TGCAGCGTTGTCCAGGGGGCGACTAACTATGGCTACACCTTC. This chain joins TRBV29-1 and TRBJ1-2; 8 nucleotides match TRBD1. The J segment lost 0 bases and the V segment lost 4 bases, leaving 4 bases of the junction unmatched. The CDR3 is made up of 14 amino acids. CDR1 is SQVTM, CDR2 ANQGSEA, per germline.

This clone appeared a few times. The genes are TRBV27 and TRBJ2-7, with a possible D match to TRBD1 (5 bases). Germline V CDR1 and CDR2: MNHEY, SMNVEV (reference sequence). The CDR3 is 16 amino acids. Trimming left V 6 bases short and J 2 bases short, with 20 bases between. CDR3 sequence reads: CASSPTRQLATYEQYF. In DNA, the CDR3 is TGTGCCAGCAGCCCTACAAGACAGTTGGCAACCTACGAGCAGTACTTC.

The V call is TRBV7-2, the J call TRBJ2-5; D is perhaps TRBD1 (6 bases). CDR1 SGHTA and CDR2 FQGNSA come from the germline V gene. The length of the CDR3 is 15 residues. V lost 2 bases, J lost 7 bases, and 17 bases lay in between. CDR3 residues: CASSLRMDSPGTQYF. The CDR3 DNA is TGTGCCAGCAGCTTAAGGATGGACAGCCCAGGGACCCAGTACTTC.

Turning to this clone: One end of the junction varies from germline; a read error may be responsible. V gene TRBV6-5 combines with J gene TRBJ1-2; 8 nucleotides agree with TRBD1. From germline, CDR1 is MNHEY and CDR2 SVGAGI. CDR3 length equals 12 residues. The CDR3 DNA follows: TGCCGGACCGGACAGGGAGACTATGGCTACACCTTC. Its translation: CRTGQGDYGYTF.

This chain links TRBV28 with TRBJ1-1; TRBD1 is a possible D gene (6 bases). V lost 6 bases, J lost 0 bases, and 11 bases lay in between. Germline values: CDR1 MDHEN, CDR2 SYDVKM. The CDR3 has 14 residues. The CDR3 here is CASRLRGLNTEAFF. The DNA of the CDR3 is TGTGCCAGCAGGCTCAGGGGTTTGAACACTGAAGCTTTCTTT.

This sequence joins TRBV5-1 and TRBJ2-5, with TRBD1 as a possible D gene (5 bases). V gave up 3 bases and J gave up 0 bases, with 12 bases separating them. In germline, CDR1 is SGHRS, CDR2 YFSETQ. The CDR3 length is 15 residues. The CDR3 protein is CASSSFGHDQETQYF. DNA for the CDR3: TGCGCCAGCAGCTCCTTCGGACACGACCAAGAGACCCAGTACTTC.

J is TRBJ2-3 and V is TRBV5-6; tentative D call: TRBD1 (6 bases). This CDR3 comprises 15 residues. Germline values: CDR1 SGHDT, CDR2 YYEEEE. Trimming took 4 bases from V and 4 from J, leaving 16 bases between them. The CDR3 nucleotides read TGTGCCAGCAGCGTTGGACAGATCAGGGCAGATACGCAGTATTTT. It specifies CASSVGQIRADTQYF.

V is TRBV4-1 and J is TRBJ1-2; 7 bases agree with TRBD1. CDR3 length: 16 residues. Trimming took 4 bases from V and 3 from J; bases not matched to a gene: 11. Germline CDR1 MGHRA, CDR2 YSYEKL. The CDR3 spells CASSLYFTGVDYGYTF. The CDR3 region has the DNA TGCGCCAGCAGCCTGTACTTTACAGGGGTTGACTATGGCTACACCTTC.

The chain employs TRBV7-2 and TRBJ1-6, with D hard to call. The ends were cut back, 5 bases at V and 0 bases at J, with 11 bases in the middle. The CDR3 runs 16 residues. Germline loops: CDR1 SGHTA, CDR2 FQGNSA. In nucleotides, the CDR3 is TGTGCCAGCAGCCCCAATCCGAGCTCCTATAATTCACCCCTCCACTTT. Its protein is CASSPNPSSYNSPLHF.

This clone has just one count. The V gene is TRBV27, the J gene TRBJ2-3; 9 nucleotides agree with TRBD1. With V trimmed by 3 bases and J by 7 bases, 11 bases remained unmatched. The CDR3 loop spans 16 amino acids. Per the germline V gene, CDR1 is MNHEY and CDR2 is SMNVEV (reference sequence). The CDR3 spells CASSFVGDRVRYTQYF. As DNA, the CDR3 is TGTGCCAGCAGTTTTGTGGGGGACAGGGTTCGTTATACGCAGTATTTT.

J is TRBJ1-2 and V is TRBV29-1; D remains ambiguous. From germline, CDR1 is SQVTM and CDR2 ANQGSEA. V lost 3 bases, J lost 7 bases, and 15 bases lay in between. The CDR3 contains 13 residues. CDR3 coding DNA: TGCAGCGTTGAGGCAGGAGGACTCTTTGGCTACACCTTC. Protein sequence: CSVEAGGLFGYTF.

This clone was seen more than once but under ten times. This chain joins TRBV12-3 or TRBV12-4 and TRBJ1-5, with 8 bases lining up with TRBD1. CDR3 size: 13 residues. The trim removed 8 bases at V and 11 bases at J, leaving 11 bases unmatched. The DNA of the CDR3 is TGTGCCAGCGGGACAGGTCTGGTAGGAGCCCAGCATTTT. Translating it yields CASGTGLVGAQHF.

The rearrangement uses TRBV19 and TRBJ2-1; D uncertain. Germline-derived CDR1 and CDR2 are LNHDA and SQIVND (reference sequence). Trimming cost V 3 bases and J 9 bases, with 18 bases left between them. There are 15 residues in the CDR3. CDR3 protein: CASSMLVAPPFEQFF. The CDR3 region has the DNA TGTGCCAGTAGTATGTTAGTAGCCCCCCCTTTTGAGCAGTTCTTC.

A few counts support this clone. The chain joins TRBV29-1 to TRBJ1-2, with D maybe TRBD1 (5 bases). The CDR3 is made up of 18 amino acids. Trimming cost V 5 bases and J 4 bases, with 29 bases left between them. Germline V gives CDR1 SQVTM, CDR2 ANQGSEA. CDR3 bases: TGCAGCGTTTCTAGTACCGGGACTAAGGAACGGGGCGTCTATGGCTACACCTTC. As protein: CSVSSTGTKERGVYGYTF. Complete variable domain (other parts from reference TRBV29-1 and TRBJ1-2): SAVISQKPSRDICQRGTSLTIQCQVDSQVTMMFWYRQQPGQSLTLIATANQGSEATYESGFVIDKFPISRPNLTFSTLTVSNMSPEDSSIYLCSVSSTGTKERGVYGYTFGSGTRLTVV.

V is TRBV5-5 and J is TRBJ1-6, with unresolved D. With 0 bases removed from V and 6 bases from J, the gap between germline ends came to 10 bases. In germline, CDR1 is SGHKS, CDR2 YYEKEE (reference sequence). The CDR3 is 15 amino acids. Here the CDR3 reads CASSLAPFSNSPLHF. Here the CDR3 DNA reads TGTGCCAGCAGCTTGGCCCCGTTCAGTAATTCACCCCTCCACTTT.

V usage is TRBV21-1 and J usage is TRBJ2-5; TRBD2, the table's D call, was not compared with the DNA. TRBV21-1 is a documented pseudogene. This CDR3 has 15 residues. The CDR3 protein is CASSKVRRDQETQYF. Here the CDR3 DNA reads TGTGCCAGCAGCAAAGTGCGACGGGACCAAGAGACCCAGTACTTC.